This T cell receptor beta chain derives from a study of blood T cell repertoires in COVID-19. The method was immunoSEQ multiplex PCR; TCRdb's version includes in-frame clones alone and lacks a portion of them. The data contain about 160,000 clones, around four fifths of them singletons. This clone was detected only a few times. Per germline, CDR1 KGHDR and CDR2 SFDVKD. The length of the CDR3 is 15 residues. The V and J ends lost 3 bases and 10 bases respectively, with 17 bases between them. V and J are TRBV24-1 and TRBJ1-4; tentatively, D is TRBD1 (5 bases). The clonotype was recovered from a man in his sixties or seventies with acute or convalescent COVID-19. The sequenced material came from peripheral blood. In nucleotides, the CDR3 is TGTGCCACCAGTGATGCCCTTGGACACAAAGGAAAACTGTTTTTT. As protein: CATSDALGHKGKLFF.